A single sample is the source of the 4 T cell receptor beta chains below, sequenced in a study of T cell repertoires in cytomegalovirus infection. In TCRdb, the reads were re-called with MiXCR into one record per CDR3 protein. The sample lists about half a million distinct CDR3 sequences; 30% to 40% were seen once. These receptors' targets are unknown. The input for sequencing was cultured PBMCs, taken from culture after CMV antigen stimulation. The receptor source for this set is a human donor in good health (CMV status not recorded). Some clones in this sample may be carry-over from other donors' samples.

This clonotype was picked up many times. CDR3 sequence: CASSQGEWGRIEKLFF. The CDR3 DNA reads TGTGCCAGCAGCCAGGGCGAATGGGGGCGGATTGAAAAACTGTTTTTT. J is TRBJ1-4 and V is TRBV7-9; TRBD1 is a possible D gene (6 bases). CDR1 is SEHNR, CDR2 FQNEAQ, per germline (reference sequence). V lost 5 bases and J 7 bases, leaving 20 bases between the germline ends. The CDR3 consists of 16 residues.

There are many counts of this clonotype. The chain recombines TRBV27 with TRBJ2-5; 10 bases fit TRBD2. This CDR3 comprises 13 residues. CDR1 is MNHEY, CDR2 SMNVEV, per germline (reference sequence). Unmatched junction bases numbered 3, after V lost 7 bases and J lost 4 bases. The CDR3 nucleotides are TGTGCCAGCACTTCTAGCGGGAGAGAGACCCAGTACTTC. Translation gives CASTSSGRETQYF.

This clonotype was counted a few times. V usage is TRBV7-3 and J usage is TRBJ2-2; D ambiguous. Germline-derived CDR1 and CDR2 are SGHTA and FQGTGA. V was trimmed by 5 bases and J by 7 bases, leaving 14 bases between them. The CDR3 loop spans 14 amino acids. In DNA form, the CDR3 reads TGTGCCAGCAGCAGCGTCCACCCGGTCGGGGAGCTGTTTTTT. Its protein is CASSSVHPVGELFF.

The chain uses TRBV6-1 and TRBJ1-2; 9 bases agree with TRBD1. This CDR3 region has 14 residues. Trimming cost V 5 bases and J 6 bases; bases outside gene matches: 7. Germline CDR1 reads MNHNS; CDR2 reads SASEGT. The CDR3 DNA sequence: TGTGCCAGCAGTAAAACCGGGACAGGGAATGGCTACACCTTC. This gives the protein CASSKTGTGNGYTF.